The 15 T cell receptor beta chains given below trace back to one sample, sequenced in a study of spatial heterogeneity in lung cancer. TCRdb reprocessed the 5' RACE reads with MiXCR, giving one entry per CDR3 protein. Altogether over 75,000 distinct CDR3 sequences are present, approximately 20% being singletons, with the ten largest covering 6.2%. Specified time point: sample taken at primary tumor resection. Whole RNA, which was extracted from tumor, nontumor lung tissue or frozen PBMC, was sequenced without any cell sorting. This specimen was PBMCs, taken at surgery. These receptors all stem from a male donor with early-stage non-small cell lung cancer.

V gene TRBV5-5 combines with J gene TRBJ1-5, with 9 bases fitting TRBD1. CDR1 is SGHKS and CDR2 is YYEKEE in the germline V gene (reference sequence). The CDR3 spans 14 residues. V dropped 4 bases and J dropped 4; count of bases not matched to a gene: 3. The CDR3 DNA sequence: TGTGCCAGCAGCGGGGGACAGGGAAATCAGCCCCAGCATTTT. It is translated as CASSGGQGNQPQHF.

Here the CDR3 reads CASSMEGYSNQPQHF. In nucleotides, the CDR3 is TGTGCCAGTAGTATGGAAGGGTATAGCAATCAGCCCCAGCATTTT. The gene calls are TRBV19 and TRBJ1-5; D gene uncertain. CDR1 and CDR2 (germline): LNHDA, SQIVND (reference sequence). The V and J ends lost 3 bases and 0 bases respectively, with 9 bases between them. The CDR3 covers 15 residues.

This clonotype was detected a few times. The chain has TRBV5-1 and TRBJ2-7; no definite D call. The CDR3 covers 13 residues. Trimming removed 0 bases from V and 4 bases from J, with 8 bases in between. Germline V gene lookup returns CDR1 SGHRS and CDR2 YFSETQ. In DNA, the CDR3 is TGCGCCAGCAGCTTGGAACCGGCGTACGAGCAGTACTTC. Translating it yields CASSLEPAYEQYF. The whole variable domain, remainder taken from reference TRBV5-1 and TRBJ2-7, is KAGVTQTPRYLIKTRGQQVTLSCSPISGHRSVSWYQQTPGQGLQFLFEYFSETQRNKGNFPGRFSGRQFSNSRSEMNVSTLELGDSALYLCASSLEPAYEQYFGPGTRLTVT.

This clonotype was counted between two and nine times. The chain employs TRBV12-5 and TRBJ2-5; a possible D gene is TRBD1 (6 bases). The CDR3 extends over 14 amino acids. Trimming removed 10 bases from V and 0 bases from J, with 15 bases in between. Germline CDR1 is LGHNT and CDR2 is FRNRAP. This CDR3 is CATGTNTYQETQYF. In nucleotides, the CDR3 is TGTGCTACCGGGACAAATACGTACCAAGAGACCCAGTACTTC.

This clonotype was counted at least ten times. The chain uses TRBV10-3 and TRBJ2-7; D assignment may be TRBD1 or TRBD2 (5 bases each). The CDR3 extends over 13 amino acids. Trimming cost V 4 bases and J 0 bases, with 7 bases left between them. Per the germline V gene, CDR1 is ENHRY and CDR2 is SYGVKD. CDR3 nucleotide sequence: TGTGCCATCAGTGTGGGGACCTCCTACGAGCAGTACTTC. This codes for CAISVGTSYEQYF.

This clonotype has a handful of counts. The genes are TRBV14 and TRBJ1-4; D possibly corresponds to TRBD1 (6 bases). Trimming took 0 bases from V and 8 from J, leaving 13 bases between them. The germline CDR1 and CDR2 sequences are SGHDN and FVKESK. This CDR3 spans 15 amino acids. The CDR3 DNA is TGTGCCAGCAGCCAAGATGGGGGGGCACGAGAAAAACTGTTTTTT. Translation gives CASSQDGGAREKLFF.

V is TRBV6-2 or TRBV6-3 and J is TRBJ1-1, with 7 bases fitting TRBD1. With V trimmed by 2 bases and J by 3 bases, 3 bases remained unmatched. The CDR3 sequence is 14 residues long. Germline CDR1 MNHEY, CDR2 SVGEGT. DNA of the CDR3: TGTGCCAGCAGTTACCGCCAGGGGGACACTGAAGCTTTCTTT. It yields the protein CASSYRQGDTEAFF.

This clonotype has a handful of counts. The genes are TRBV30 and TRBJ2-2; TRBD2 might be the D (6 bases). V was trimmed by 2 bases and J by 6 bases, leaving 13 bases between them. The CDR3 is made up of 14 amino acids. Germline lookup yields CDR1 GTSNPN and CDR2 SVGIG (reference sequence). This chain's CDR3 is CAWSSGRTPGELFF. The CDR3 DNA reads TGTGCCTGGAGTTCTGGGAGGACACCCGGGGAGCTGTTTTTT.

This clonotype appeared a few times. The chain combines TRBV7-2 with TRBJ1-1; D gene ambiguous. The CDR3 runs 14 residues. The germline CDR1 and CDR2 sequences are SGHTA and FQGNSA. V was trimmed by 4 bases and J by 0 bases, leaving 9 bases between them. CDR3 sequence: CASSYNNLNTEAFF. The CDR3 nucleotides are TGTGCCAGCAGCTATAATAATTTGAACACTGAAGCTTTCTTT.

The chain joins TRBV20-1 to TRBJ2-5; D may match TRBD1 or TRBD2 (6 bases each). Trimming cost V 0 bases and J 1 base, with 12 bases left between them. The CDR3 sequence is 15 residues long. CDR1 DFQATT and CDR2 SNEGSKA come from the germline V gene (reference sequence). CDR3 nucleotide sequence: TGCAGTGCTAGAGATTTAGGGGGGACCCAAGAGACCCAGTACTTC. Translation gives CSARDLGGTQETQYF.

The chain is built from TRBV2 and TRBJ2-5; 11 bases agree with TRBD1. The CDR3 contains 14 residues. The J segment lost 1 base and the V segment lost 7 bases, leaving 2 bases of the junction unmatched. The germline V gene has CDR1 SNHLY and CDR2 FYNNEI. Here the CDR3 reads CASTGTGGQETQYF. CDR3 sequence (DNA): TGTGCCAGCACCGGGACAGGGGGCCAAGAGACCCAGTACTTC.

This clonotype has at least ten counts. V usage is TRBV4-3 and J usage is TRBJ2-2; D not resolved. Germline-derived CDR1 and CDR2 are LGHNA and YSLEER. Trimming took off 0 bases at V and 2 bases at J, with 10 bases between the two ends. The CDR3 extends over 16 amino acids. The CDR3 sequence: CASSQDGQINTGELFF. The CDR3 region has the DNA TGCGCCAGCAGCCAAGATGGTCAGATAAACACCGGGGAGCTGTTTTTT.

The gene calls are TRBV18 and TRBJ1-5, with TRBD1 matching 7 bases. V trimming: 6 bases; J trimming: 3 bases; junction bases outside the gene matches: 5. This CDR3 has 14 amino acids. Germline V lookup: CDR1 KGHSH, CDR2 LQKENI. The CDR3: CASSMTGNNQPQHF. The CDR3 coding sequence is TGTGCCAGCTCGATGACAGGGAACAATCAGCCCCAGCATTTT.

This clonotype was counted ten times or more. This chain links TRBV6-5 with TRBJ2-7; 11 nucleotides align to TRBD2. This CDR3 spans 16 amino acids. J was trimmed by 3 bases and V by 7 bases; bases with no gene match: 11. Germline loops: CDR1 MNHEY, CDR2 SVGAGI. The chain's CDR3 is CASTQNLAGGNYEQYF. The CDR3 nucleotides read TGTGCCAGCACCCAAAATCTAGCGGGAGGCAACTACGAGCAGTACTTC.

A few counts support this clonotype. The chain uses TRBV7-2 and TRBJ1-1, with D perhaps matching TRBD1 (6 bases). The germline V gene encodes CDR1 SGHTA and CDR2 FQGNSA. The V gene lost 2 bases and the J gene lost 0 bases, with 10 bases spanning the gap. The CDR3 spans 15 residues. The CDR3 DNA is TGTGCCAGCAGCTTAAGGCAGGGGATGAACACTGAAGCTTTCTTT. Translation: CASSLRQGMNTEAFF.